This paragraph reports one T cell receptor (beta chain). Antigen: not known. The data stem from a study of human T cells and chemical hapten exposure. Findings and limits, study-wide: Alopecia affecting every donor means their immune response may not match healthy people's.

Time point indicated: patch test 3, about 24 weeks after DPC sensitization. The treatment was: therapeutic diphenylcyclopropenone sensitization with weekly scalp DPC. The ends were cut back, 10 bases at V and 0 bases at J, with 10 bases in the middle. The CDR3 contains 13 residues. Per germline, CDR1 MNHEY and CDR2 SMNVEV (reference sequence). One entry per CDR3 protein results from TCRdb running MiXCR on the RACE reads. The table has about 160,000 distinct CDR3 sequences, roughly a quarter seen once. Sequencing was performed on whole blood, taken in connection with sensitization to the hapten diphenylcyclopropenone (DPC). This sequence originates from a woman under 30 with alopecia areata. Some clones in this sample may be carry-over from other donors' samples. The V call is TRBV27, the J call TRBJ2-4; D possibly corresponds to TRBD2 (6 bases). The CDR3 reads CAIGLRAKNIQYF. CDR3 bases: TGTGCCATAGGACTACGAGCCAAAAACATTCAGTACTTC.